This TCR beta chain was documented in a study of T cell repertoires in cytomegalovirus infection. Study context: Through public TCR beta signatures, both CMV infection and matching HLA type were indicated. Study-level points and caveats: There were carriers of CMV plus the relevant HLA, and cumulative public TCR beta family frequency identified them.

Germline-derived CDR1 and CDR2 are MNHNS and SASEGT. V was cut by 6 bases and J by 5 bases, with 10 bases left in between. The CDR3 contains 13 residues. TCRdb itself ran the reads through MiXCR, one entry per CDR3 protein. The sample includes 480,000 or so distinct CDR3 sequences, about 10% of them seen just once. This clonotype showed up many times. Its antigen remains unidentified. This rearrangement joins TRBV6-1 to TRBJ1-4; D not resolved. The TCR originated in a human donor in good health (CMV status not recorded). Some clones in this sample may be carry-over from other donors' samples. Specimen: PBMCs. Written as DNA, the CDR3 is TGTGCCAGCAGCCGACTGAGGAATGAAAAACTGTTTTTT. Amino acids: CASSRLRNEKLFF.